This entry is about one TCR beta chain. It lacks a known antigen. There are no base qualities to consult, and no much larger clone falls within one base. This record comes from a study of beta chain features in type 1 diabetes (dated by TCRdb to the late 2010s). Notes on the research overall: Mean age, gender distribution, total cell number and subset yield were not different between patients and healthy donors. In the study, TCRB repertoires of sorted circulating CD4+ T cell subsets from recently diagnosed type 1 diabetes patients were compared with those of matched healthy donors. A total of approximately 110,000,000 sorted cells were examined across all samples, and a strong correlation was observed between cell number per subset and RNA yield. Whereas all 30 or so donors provided naive and central memory subsets, regulatory and stem cell-like memory subsets were isolated from just 8 patients and about eight healthy donors. Results the study describes overall, beyond this receptor: At VDJ recombination sites, patients with type 1 diabetes made fewer insertions and deleted more nucleotides, a pattern implying thymic rearrangement abnormalities. Because cDNA was sequenced instead of genomic DNA, activated cells with high expression could be over-represented, although the groups did not differ in activation or CD3 levels. Shorter templates might be favored by PCR, yet because patient and control samples were amplified and corrected together, any such skew would affect both groups equally. Because the HLA sub-analyses included only small numbers of individuals, any influence of HLA type on TCRB rearrangement was left unresolved. Naive, central memory and regulatory TCRB repertoires appeared to be more alike among patients than among healthy donors. In all four CD4+ subsets, TCRB CDR3 length was moderately but significantly shorter in type 1 diabetes patients.

Each donor gave one peripheral blood draw, approximately 100 mL on average, collected into heparinised tubes. Naive, central memory, regulatory and stem cell-like memory CD4+ T cells were sorted on a BD FACSAria II using a panel including CD45RO, CCR7, CD25, CD127, CD95 and CD27. A purity above 95% was achieved for all sorted populations. Right away, PBMCs were isolated by Lymphoprep density gradient centrifugation and were stained directly, with no culture step. So that batch effects would be minimized, each experiment stained and sorted samples in pairs, pairing one healthy donor with one patient. Including the terminal cysteine and phenylalanine, the CDR3 comprises 17 residues. The retained sequence is limited to the CDR3, 51 bases, with the frame set at the first base. The High Capacity cDNA Reverse Transcription Kit was used to reverse transcribe all of the isolated RNA, meaning that expressed TCRB transcripts were what got sequenced. Naive, central memory and regulatory T cell samples underwent deep immunoSEQ sequencing, averaging roughly 3.3 million total reads per sample. Sorted cells were lysed in RLT buffer and RNA was extracted with DNase-treated RNeasy Micro or Mini kits, depending on cell number. Each cell subset was processed on its own to prevent cross-contamination, while patient and healthy donor samples were processed together. The immunoSEQ multiplex PCR was used to amplify TCRB sequences from cDNA, generating 87-bp fragments that spanned the CDR3 region. Sequencing of the amplicons was performed on the Illumina HiSeq platform. Per the original workflow: Synthetic template baselines were used to correct PCR bias computationally, reads within Hamming distance 2 were collapsed, and singletons that could not be merged were discarded. Reads were aligned against IMGT to assign V, D and J genes, CDR3 length and insertions or deletions at six rearrangement sites. Within each subset, clonotype counts were normalized to sorted cell number, and only after that were true diversity and Gini coefficients computed with the tcR R package. Repertoire sharing was quantified using the overlap coefficient calculated on TCRB nucleotide sequences. Out-of-frame TCRB sequences from naive cells were analyzed as a proxy for the pre-selection repertoire. This is the immuneACCESS table as TCRdb keeps it, with only in-frame sequences that have V and J called. A part of the clones is gone; compared with another copy, unresolved V genes explain less than half, and the rest is unexplained. That table is the source of V, J and clone size, and D and trimming were worked out from the DNA. This sample gives a few hundred thousand clones in total; over 12% of them show up just once. The ten largest make up more than 0.015% of the sample.

This sequence was found in a woman aged 18 to 35 in good health. Sequenced sample: naive CD4+ T cells from blood. This specimen's cell subset or site label, per the study, means: true naive CD4+ T cells. The chain couples TRBV1 to TRBJ2-2; the listed D gene, TRBD1, was not tested against the DNA. TRBV1 is described as a pseudogene. The nucleotides read TGCACCAGCAGCCATAGCCCGGGACACCCGAACACCGGGGAGCTGTTTTTT. This gives the protein CTSSHSPGHPNTGELFF.